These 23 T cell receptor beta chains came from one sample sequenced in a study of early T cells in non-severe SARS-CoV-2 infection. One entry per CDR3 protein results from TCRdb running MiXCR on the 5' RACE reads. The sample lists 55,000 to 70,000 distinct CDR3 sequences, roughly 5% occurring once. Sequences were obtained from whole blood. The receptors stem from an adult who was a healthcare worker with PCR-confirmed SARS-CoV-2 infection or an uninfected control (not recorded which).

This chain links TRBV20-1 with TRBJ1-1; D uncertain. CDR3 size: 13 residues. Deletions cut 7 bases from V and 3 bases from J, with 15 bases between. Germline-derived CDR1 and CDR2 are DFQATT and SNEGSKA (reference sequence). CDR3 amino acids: CSGLNWADTEAFF. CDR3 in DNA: TGCAGTGGCCTTAATTGGGCGGACACTGAAGCTTTCTTT.

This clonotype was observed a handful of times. Written as DNA, the CDR3 is TGTGCCAGCAGCTTAGCGTTAGCAGGGACAGGGGCTGAAGCTTTCTTT. Its protein product is CASSLALAGTGAEAFF. V is TRBV7-9 and J is TRBJ1-1; 10 nucleotides match TRBD1. Unmatched junction bases numbered 7, after V lost 0 bases and J lost 6 bases. The CDR3 length is 16 residues. CDR1 and CDR2 from the germline V gene are SEHNR and FQNEAQ (reference sequence).

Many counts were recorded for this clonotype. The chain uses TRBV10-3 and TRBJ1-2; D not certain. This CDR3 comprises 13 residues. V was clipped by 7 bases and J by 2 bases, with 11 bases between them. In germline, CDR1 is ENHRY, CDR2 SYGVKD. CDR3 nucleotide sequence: TGTGCCATCACTTCGGACCGGAACTATGGCTACACCTTC. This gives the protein CAITSDRNYGYTF.

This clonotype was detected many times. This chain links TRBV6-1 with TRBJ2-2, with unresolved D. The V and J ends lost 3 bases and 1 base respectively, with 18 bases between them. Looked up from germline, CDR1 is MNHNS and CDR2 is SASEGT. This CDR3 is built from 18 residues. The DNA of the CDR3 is TGTGCCAGCAGTGATAGTTTTTATGAGCGCGAGAACACCGGGGAGCTGTTTTTT. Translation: CASSDSFYERENTGELFF.

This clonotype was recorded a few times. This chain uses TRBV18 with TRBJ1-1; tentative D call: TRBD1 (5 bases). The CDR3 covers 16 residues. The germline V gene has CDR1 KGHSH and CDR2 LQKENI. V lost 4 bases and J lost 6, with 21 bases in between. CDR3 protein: CASSHSGSRASAEAFF. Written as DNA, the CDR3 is TGTGCCAGCTCACACTCCGGGTCCAGGGCTTCCGCTGAAGCTTTCTTT.

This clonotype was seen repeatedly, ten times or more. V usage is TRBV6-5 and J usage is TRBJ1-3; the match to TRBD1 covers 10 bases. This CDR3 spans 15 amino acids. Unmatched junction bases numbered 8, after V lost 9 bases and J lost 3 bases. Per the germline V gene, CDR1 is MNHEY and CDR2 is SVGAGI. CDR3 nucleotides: TGTGCCAGTCGGGGTAGGGACAGGGGTGGAAACACCATATATTTT. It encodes CASRGRDRGGNTIYF.

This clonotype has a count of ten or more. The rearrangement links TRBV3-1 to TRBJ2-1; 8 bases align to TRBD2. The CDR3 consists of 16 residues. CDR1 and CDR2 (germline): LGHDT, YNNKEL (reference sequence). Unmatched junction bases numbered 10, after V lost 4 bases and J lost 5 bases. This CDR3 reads CASSRQTGGSHNEQFF. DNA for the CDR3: TGTGCCAGCAGCCGTCAAACGGGAGGGTCCCACAATGAGCAGTTCTTC.

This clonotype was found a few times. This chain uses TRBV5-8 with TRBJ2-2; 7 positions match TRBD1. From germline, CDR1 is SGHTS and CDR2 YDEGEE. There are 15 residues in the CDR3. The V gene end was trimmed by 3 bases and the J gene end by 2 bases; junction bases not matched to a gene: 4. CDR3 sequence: CASSYWTGNTGELFF. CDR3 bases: TGTGCCAGCAGCTACTGGACAGGAAACACCGGGGAGCTGTTTTTT.

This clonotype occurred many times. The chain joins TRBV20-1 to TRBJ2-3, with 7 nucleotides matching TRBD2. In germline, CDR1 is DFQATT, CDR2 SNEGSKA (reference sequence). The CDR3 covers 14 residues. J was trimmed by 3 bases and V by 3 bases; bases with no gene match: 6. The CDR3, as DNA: TGCAGTGCTAGTGAGGCGGGAGAAACAGATACGCAGTATTTT. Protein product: CSASEAGETDTQYF.

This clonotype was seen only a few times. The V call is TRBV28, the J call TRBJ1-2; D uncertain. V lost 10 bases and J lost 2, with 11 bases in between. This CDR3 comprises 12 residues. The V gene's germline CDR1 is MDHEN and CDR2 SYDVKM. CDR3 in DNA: TGTGCCACCTTGCGGGAGAACTATGGCTACACCTTC. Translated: CATLRENYGYTF.

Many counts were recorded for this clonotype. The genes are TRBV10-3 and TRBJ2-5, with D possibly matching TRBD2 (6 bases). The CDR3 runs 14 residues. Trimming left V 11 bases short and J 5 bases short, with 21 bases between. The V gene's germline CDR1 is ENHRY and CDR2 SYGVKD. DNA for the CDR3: TGTGCCGCCGGCAGGGCGGGATCGGGGGAGACCCAGTACTTC. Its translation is CAAGRAGSGETQYF.

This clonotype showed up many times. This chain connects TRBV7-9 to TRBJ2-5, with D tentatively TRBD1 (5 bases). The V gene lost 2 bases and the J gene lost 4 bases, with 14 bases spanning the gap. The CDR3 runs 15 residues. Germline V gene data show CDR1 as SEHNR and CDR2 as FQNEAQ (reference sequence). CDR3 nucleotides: TGTGCCAGCAGCTTATTGGGGCAGGGTGGAGAGACCCAGTACTTC. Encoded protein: CASSLLGQGGETQYF. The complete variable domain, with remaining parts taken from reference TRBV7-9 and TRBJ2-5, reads DTGVSQNPRHKITKRGQNVTFRCDPISEHNRLYWYRQTLGQGPEFLTYFQNEAQLEKSRLLSDRFSAERPKGSFSTLEIQRTEQGDSAMYLCASSLLGQGGETQYFGPGTRLLVL.

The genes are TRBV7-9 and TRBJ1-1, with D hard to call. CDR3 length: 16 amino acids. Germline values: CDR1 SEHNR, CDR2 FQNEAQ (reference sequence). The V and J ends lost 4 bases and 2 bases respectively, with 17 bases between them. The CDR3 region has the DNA TGTGCCAGCAGCTCCTGGGGAACCGAACTTAACACTGAAGCTTTCTTT. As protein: CASSSWGTELNTEAFF. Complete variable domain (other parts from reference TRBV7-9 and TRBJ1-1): DTGVSQNPRHKITKRGQNVTFRCDPISEHNRLYWYRQTLGQGPEFLTYFQNEAQLEKSRLLSDRFSAERPKGSFSTLEIQRTEQGDSAMYLCASSSWGTELNTEAFFGQGTRLTVV.

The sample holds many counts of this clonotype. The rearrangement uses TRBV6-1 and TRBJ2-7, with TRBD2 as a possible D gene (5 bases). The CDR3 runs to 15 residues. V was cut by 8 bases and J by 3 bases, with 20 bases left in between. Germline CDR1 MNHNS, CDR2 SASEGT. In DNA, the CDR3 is TGTGCCAGCCGCCTAAGGGTCGGGAATGTCTACGAGCAGTACTTC. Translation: CASRLRVGNVYEQYF.

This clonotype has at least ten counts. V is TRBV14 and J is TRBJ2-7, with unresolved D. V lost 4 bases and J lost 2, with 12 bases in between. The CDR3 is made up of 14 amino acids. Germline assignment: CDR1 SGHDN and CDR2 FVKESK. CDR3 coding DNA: TGTGCCAGCAGCCGAAATTTCAGGCCCTACGAGCAGTACTTC. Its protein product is CASSRNFRPYEQYF.

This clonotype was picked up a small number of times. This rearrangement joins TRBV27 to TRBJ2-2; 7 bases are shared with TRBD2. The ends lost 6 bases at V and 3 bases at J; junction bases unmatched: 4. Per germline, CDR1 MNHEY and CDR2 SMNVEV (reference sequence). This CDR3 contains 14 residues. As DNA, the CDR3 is TGTGCCAGCAGACTAGCGCCCTACACCGGGGAGCTGTTTTTT. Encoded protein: CASRLAPYTGELFF.

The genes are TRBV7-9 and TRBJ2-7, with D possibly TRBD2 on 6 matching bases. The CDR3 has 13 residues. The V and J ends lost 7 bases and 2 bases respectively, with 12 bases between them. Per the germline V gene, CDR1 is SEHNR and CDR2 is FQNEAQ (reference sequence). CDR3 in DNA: TGTGCCAGCAACGGGGGTGAGGCCTACGAGCAGTACTTC. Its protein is CASNGGEAYEQYF.

The CDR3 loop reads CATVITPSADTQYF. The CDR3 DNA sequence: TGTGCCACCGTAATTACCCCGAGCGCAGATACGCAGTATTTT. The chain combines TRBV10-3 with TRBJ2-3; D not resolved. The CDR3 spans 14 residues. Looked up from germline, CDR1 is ENHRY and CDR2 is SYGVKD. Trimming removed 10 bases from V and 4 bases from J, with 18 bases in between.

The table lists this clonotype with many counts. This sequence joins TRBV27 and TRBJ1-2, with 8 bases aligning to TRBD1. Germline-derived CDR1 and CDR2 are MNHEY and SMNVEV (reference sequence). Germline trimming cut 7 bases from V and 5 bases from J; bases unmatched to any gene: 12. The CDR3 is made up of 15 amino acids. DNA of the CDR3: TGTGCCAGCACCCCTTCCGTGGGACAGGAGTATGGCTACACCTTC. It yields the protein CASTPSVGQEYGYTF.

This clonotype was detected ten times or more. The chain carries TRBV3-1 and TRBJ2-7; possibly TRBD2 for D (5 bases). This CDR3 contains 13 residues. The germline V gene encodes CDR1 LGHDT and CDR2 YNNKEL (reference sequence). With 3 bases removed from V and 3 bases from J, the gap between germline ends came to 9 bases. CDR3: CASSHGLIYEQYF. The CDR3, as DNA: TGTGCCAGCAGCCACGGACTTATCTACGAGCAGTACTTC.

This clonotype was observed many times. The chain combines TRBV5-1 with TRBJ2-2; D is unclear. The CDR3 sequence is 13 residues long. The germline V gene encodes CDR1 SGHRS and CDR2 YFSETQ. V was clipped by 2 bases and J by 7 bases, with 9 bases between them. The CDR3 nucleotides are TGCGCCAGCAGCTTAATTGGTTTCGGGGAGCTGTTTTTT. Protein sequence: CASSLIGFGELFF.

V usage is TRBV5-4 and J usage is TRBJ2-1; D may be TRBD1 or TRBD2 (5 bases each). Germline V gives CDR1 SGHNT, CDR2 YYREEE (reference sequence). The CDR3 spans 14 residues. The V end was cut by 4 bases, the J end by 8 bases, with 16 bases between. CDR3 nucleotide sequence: TGTGCCAGCAGCAGGGACCCCAGAAGTGATGAGCAGTTCTTC. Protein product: CASSRDPRSDEQFF.

The CDR3 region is CSGTGQLYNEQFF. The CDR3 DNA is TGCAGCGGGACCGGACAACTCTACAATGAGCAGTTCTTC. The chain links TRBV29-1 to TRBJ2-1, with a weak D call TRBD1 (5 bases). Germline CDR1 reads SQVTM; CDR2 reads ANQGSEA. The CDR3 contains 13 residues. V was pared by 7 bases and J by 3 bases, with 13 bases between.